The 25 T cell receptor beta chains in this list originate from one sample, sequenced in a study of early T cells in non-severe SARS-CoV-2 infection. TCRdb reprocessed the 5' RACE reads via MiXCR and lists one record per CDR3 protein. The table shows roughly 80,000 distinct CDR3 sequences, with around an eighth occurring only once. Source material: whole blood. The receptors shown here come from an adult who was a healthcare worker with PCR-confirmed SARS-CoV-2 infection or an uninfected control (not recorded which).

Many counts were recorded for this clonotype. This chain links TRBV7-9 with TRBJ1-4, with 11 bases aligning to TRBD1. CDR3 length equals 15 residues. Germline CDR1 and CDR2: SEHNR and FQNEAQ (reference sequence). Unmatched junction bases numbered 8, after V lost 3 bases and J lost 11 bases. CDR3 nucleotide sequence: TGTGCCAGCAGCTTCGCGGACAGGGGGCATGGTAAACTGTTTTTT. The encoded protein is CASSFADRGHGKLFF.

This clonotype was seen a few times. The rearrangement joins TRBV12-3 or TRBV12-4 to TRBJ1-4; D is perhaps TRBD1 (5 bases). The CDR3 is 13 residues long. The V and J ends lost 5 bases and 4 bases respectively, with 8 bases between them. CDR3 in DNA: TGTGCCAGCAGTAAGGGGAGTAATGAAAAACTGTTTTTT. Its translation is CASSKGSNEKLFF.

There are a few counts of this clonotype. The chain is built from TRBV7-3 and TRBJ2-7; TRBD2 is a possible D gene (7 bases). This CDR3 comprises 18 residues. The V and J ends lost 5 bases and 0 bases respectively, with 23 bases between them. In germline, CDR1 is SGHTA, CDR2 FQGTGA. CDR3: CASSPRPRGQRDSYEQYF. The CDR3 DNA sequence: TGTGCCAGCAGCCCACGCCCCCGTGGACAGCGGGACTCCTACGAGCAGTACTTC.

The table lists this clonotype with many counts. V gene TRBV4-2 combines with J gene TRBJ2-1, with 9 bases fitting TRBD2. With V trimmed by 4 bases and J by 4 bases, 20 bases remained unmatched. Germline V lookup: CDR1 LGHNA, CDR2 YNFKEQ. CDR3 length: 20 residues. CDR3 bases: TGTGCCAGCAGCCTAGCAGGCGGGGGGGGTGCTGGGGCTCGGTACAATGAGCAGTTCTTC. Protein: CASSLAGGGGAGARYNEQFF.

J is TRBJ1-1 and V is TRBV18, with no clear D. The CDR3 covers 13 residues. Germline V lookup: CDR1 KGHSH, CDR2 LQKENI. Trimming removed 0 bases from V and 7 bases from J, with 9 bases in between. The CDR3 bases are TGTGCCAGCTCACCACCTGTCCAGTATGAAGCTTTCTTT. Protein sequence: CASSPPVQYEAFF.

This clonotype has just a few counts. CDR3 sequence (DNA): TGCAGCGGATCGCACCGCCACGAGGGTCAGTTCTTC. Its translation is CSGSHRHEGQFF. V is TRBV29-1 and J is TRBJ2-1; D may be TRBD2 (5 bases). Germline-derived CDR1 and CDR2 are SQVTM and ANQGSEA. The CDR3 is 12 amino acids. Deletions cut 7 bases from V and 13 bases from J, with 20 bases between.

Regarding this clonotype: It may be a read error: a sequence one base away is much more abundant. The rearrangement uses TRBV20-1 and TRBJ2-3; tentative D call: TRBD2 (5 bases). The CDR3 is 16 amino acids. In germline, CDR1 is DFQATT, CDR2 SNEGSKA (reference sequence). CDR3 loop: CGAREGVHSSTDTQYF. The CDR3 DNA is TGCGGTGCTAGAGAGGGAGTACATTCTAGCACAGATACGCAGTATTTT.

The chain has TRBV19 and TRBJ2-1; 15 bases align to TRBD2. Trimming removed 0 bases from V and 0 bases from J; junction bases left unmatched: 6. This CDR3 spans 20 amino acids. CDR1 and CDR2 from the germline V gene are LNHDA and SQIVND (reference sequence). In DNA form, the CDR3 reads TGTGCCAGTAGTATAGACGGACTAGCGGGAGGGAGAGGCTCCTACAATGAGCAGTTCTTC. This sequence encodes CASSIDGLAGGRGSYNEQFF.

Only a few counts were recorded for this clonotype. J is TRBJ2-6 and V is TRBV7-6; D is uncertain. The V gene's germline CDR1 is SGHVS and CDR2 FNYEAQ. This CDR3 has 15 residues. The V end lost 4 bases, the J end lost 4 bases, and 11 bases lay between the germline ends. CDR3 nucleotides: TGTGCCAGCAGCTCGGCGAACGTCGGGGCCAACGTCCTGACTTTC. Translated: CASSSANVGANVLTF. The full variable domain, completed using reference TRBV7-6 and TRBJ2-6, is GAGVSQSPRYKVTKRGQDVALRCDPISGHVSLYWYRQALGQGPEFLTYFNYEAQQDKSGLPNDRFSAERPEGSISTLTIQRTEQRDSAMYRCASSSANVGANVLTFGAGSRLTVL.

This clonotype was picked up many times. This sequence joins TRBV29-1 and TRBJ2-5; no reliable D call. The V and J ends lost 0 bases and 12 bases respectively, with 17 bases between them. Germline values: CDR1 SQVTM, CDR2 ANQGSEA. The CDR3 sequence is 13 residues long. This CDR3 reads CSVEEVSRFGKYF. CDR3 DNA sequence: TGCAGCGTTGAAGAGGTGTCCAGGTTTGGGAAGTACTTC.

The gene calls are TRBV10-1 and TRBJ2-3; TRBD1 or TRBD2 may be the D gene (5 bases each). The V end lost 2 bases, the J end lost 9 bases, and 15 bases lay between the germline ends. The CDR3 loop spans 14 amino acids. Germline V gives CDR1 WNHNN, CDR2 SYGVQD (reference sequence). In DNA, the CDR3 is TGCGCCAGCAGTGAGGTTTCTCGCAGGGAGACGCAGTATTTT. It yields the protein CASSEVSRRETQYF.

This clonotype was detected only once. The genes are TRBV12-3 or TRBV12-4 and TRBJ1-5; no reliable D call. V gave up 1 base and J gave up 4 bases, with 5 bases separating them. The CDR3 loop spans 13 amino acids. The CDR3 sequence is CASSLGVNQPQHF. The CDR3 coding sequence is TGTGCCAGCAGTTTAGGGGTGAATCAGCCCCAGCATTTT.

About this clonotype itself: Possible read error: a much larger clone is one base away. The J gene is TRBJ2-5, the V gene TRBV6-2 or TRBV6-3; no definite D call. From germline, CDR1 is MNHEY and CDR2 SVGEGT. V was clipped by 2 bases and J by 1 base, with 17 bases between them. The CDR3 sequence is 17 residues long. The CDR3 is CASSYNPLRRPQETQYF. Written as DNA, the CDR3 is TGTGCCAGCAGTTACAATCCCCTAAGACGGCCCCAAGAGACCCAGTACTTC.

This clonotype occurred a few times. The V and J genes are TRBV24-1 and TRBJ2-3, with no clear D. CDR1 and CDR2 (germline): KGHDR, SFDVKD. The CDR3 has 14 amino acids. V lost 6 bases, J lost 0 bases, and 9 bases lay in between. The CDR3 here is CATSPAISTDTQYF. CDR3 DNA sequence: TGTGCCACCAGTCCTGCGATTAGCACAGATACGCAGTATTTT.

Points on this clonotype: A much larger clonotype is one base distant, so this may be a read error. The chain uses TRBV12-3 or TRBV12-4 and TRBJ2-5; 11 nucleotides match TRBD2. This CDR3 contains 16 residues. This CDR3 is CASSLSSGGFQETKYF. The CDR3, as DNA: TGTGCCAGCAGTTTATCTAGCGGGGGGTTCCAAGAGACCAAGTACTTC.

This clonotype was recorded many times. The chain combines TRBV5-1 with TRBJ2-7, with D maybe TRBD1 (5 bases). The CDR3 has 15 residues. The V end was cut by 0 bases, the J end by 7 bases, with 17 bases between. The V gene's germline CDR1 is SGHRS and CDR2 YFSETQ. CDR3 protein: CASSLDEGRRTEQYF. As DNA, the CDR3 is TGCGCCAGCAGCTTGGATGAAGGACGACGGACAGAGCAGTACTTC.

Ten or more counts support this clonotype. J is TRBJ2-1 and V is TRBV6-5, with TRBD2 identical over 11 bases. The CDR3 sequence is 15 residues long. Per the germline V gene, CDR1 is MNHEY and CDR2 is SVGAGI. Trimming removed 6 bases from V and 8 bases from J; junction bases left unmatched: 9. CDR3 in amino acids: CASSSPTSGSYEQFF. The CDR3 DNA sequence: TGTGCCAGCAGCTCCCCTACTAGCGGGAGCTATGAGCAGTTCTTC.

Many counts were recorded for this clonotype. This chain joins TRBV24-1 and TRBJ2-2; a weak D match, TRBD1 (6 bases). Germline V gives CDR1 KGHDR, CDR2 SFDVKD. The CDR3 covers 15 residues. Trimming took off 4 bases at V and 2 bases at J, with 10 bases between the two ends. In nucleotides, the CDR3 is TGTGCCACCAGTGACAACAGGGTTAACACCGGGGAGCTGTTTTTT. Its translation: CATSDNRVNTGELFF.

The rearrangement joins TRBV29-1 to TRBJ2-5; D uncertain. CDR1 is SQVTM and CDR2 is ANQGSEA in the germline V gene. The CDR3 runs 13 residues. Trimming pared 4 bases from V and 5 bases from J, leaving 14 bases between. The CDR3: CSVVNRRRETQYF. The CDR3 nucleotides read TGCAGCGTTGTGAACCGCCGGCGGGAGACCCAGTACTTC.

This clonotype was recorded a few times. The rearrangement uses TRBV12-3 or TRBV12-4 and TRBJ2-5; a possible D gene is TRBD1 (5 bases). The V end lost 7 bases, the J end lost 5 bases, and 14 bases lay between the germline ends. CDR3 length equals 13 residues. This chain's CDR3 is CASNFYPGETQYF. In DNA, the CDR3 is TGTGCCAGCAACTTTTACCCAGGGGAGACCCAGTACTTC.

This clonotype was seen repeatedly, ten times or more. This sequence joins TRBV4-1 and TRBJ1-1; weak D call: TRBD1 (6 bases). V was shortened by 1 base and J by 5 bases, with 11 bases between the two germline ends. CDR1 MGHRA and CDR2 YSYEKL come from the germline V gene. This CDR3 spans 14 amino acids. CDR3 loop: CASSQGGARTEAFF. CDR3 nucleotides: TGCGCCAGCAGCCAAGGGGGGGCGCGGACTGAAGCTTTCTTT.

This clonotype has a handful of counts. J is TRBJ2-1 and V is TRBV11-3; TRBD2 aligns across 11 bases. Germline V gene sequence: CDR1 SGHNT, CDR2 YENEEA. The CDR3 is made up of 14 amino acids. The V gene end was trimmed by 6 bases and the J gene end by 13 bases; junction bases not matched to a gene: 11. The CDR3 region has the DNA TGTGCCAGCAGTTTCACTAGCGGGAGACCTGAACAGTTCTTC. Amino acid sequence: CASSFTSGRPEQFF.

The chain has TRBV28 and TRBJ1-5, with 10 bases aligning to TRBD1. This CDR3 has 15 amino acids. V was pared by 6 bases and J by 2 bases, with 4 bases of the junction left unmatched. The germline V gene has CDR1 MDHEN and CDR2 SYDVKM. CDR3 residues: CASSRTGGGNQPQHF. The CDR3 DNA follows: TGTGCCAGCAGCCGGACAGGGGGGGGCAATCAGCCCCAGCATTTT.

J is TRBJ2-3 and V is TRBV9; the D gene is possibly TRBD2 (6 bases). The CDR3 runs 14 residues. CDR1 is SGDLS, CDR2 YYNGEE, per germline. Deletions cut 4 bases from V and 4 bases from J, with 13 bases between. For the CDR3, the DNA is TGTGCCAGCAGCACAGGTCCTAGCGCAGATACGCAGTATTTT. This gives the protein CASSTGPSADTQYF. The full variable domain, in which reference TRBV9 and TRBJ2-3 provide the parts outside the CDR3, is DSGVTQTPKHLITATGQRVTLRCSPRSGDLSVYWYQQSLDQGLQFLIQYYNGEERAKGNILERFSAQQFPDLHSELNLSSLELGDSALYFCASSTGPSADTQYFGPGTRLTVL.

The CDR3 protein is CASSLLDRNSPLHF. The CDR3 nucleotides are TGTGCCAGCAGCTTACTGGACCGAAATTCACCCCTCCACTTT. J is TRBJ1-6 and V is TRBV7-6; D is unclear. The CDR3 contains 14 residues. V was pared by 2 bases and J by 7 bases, with 9 bases between. Germline V lookup: CDR1 SGHVS, CDR2 FNYEAQ.